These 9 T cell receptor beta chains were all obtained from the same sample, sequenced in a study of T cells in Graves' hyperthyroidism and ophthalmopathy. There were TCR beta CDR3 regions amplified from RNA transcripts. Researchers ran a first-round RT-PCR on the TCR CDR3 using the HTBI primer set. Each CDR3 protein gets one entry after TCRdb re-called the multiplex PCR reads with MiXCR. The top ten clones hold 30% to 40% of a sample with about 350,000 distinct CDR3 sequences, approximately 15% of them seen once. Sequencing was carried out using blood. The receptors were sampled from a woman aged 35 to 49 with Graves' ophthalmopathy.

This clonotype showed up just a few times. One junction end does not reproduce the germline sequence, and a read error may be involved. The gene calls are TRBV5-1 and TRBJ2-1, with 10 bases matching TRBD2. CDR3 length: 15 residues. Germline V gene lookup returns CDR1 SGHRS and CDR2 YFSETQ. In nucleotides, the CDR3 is TGCGCCAGCAGCTCCGGACTAGCGGATAACAATGAGCAGTCCTTC. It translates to CASSSGLADNNEQSF.

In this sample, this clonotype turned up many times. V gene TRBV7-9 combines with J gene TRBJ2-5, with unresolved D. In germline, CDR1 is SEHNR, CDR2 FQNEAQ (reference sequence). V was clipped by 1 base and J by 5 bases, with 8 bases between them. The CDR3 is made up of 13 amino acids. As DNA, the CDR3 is TGTGCCAGCAGCTTAGGGGTTGGGGAGACCCAGTACTTC. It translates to CASSLGVGETQYF.

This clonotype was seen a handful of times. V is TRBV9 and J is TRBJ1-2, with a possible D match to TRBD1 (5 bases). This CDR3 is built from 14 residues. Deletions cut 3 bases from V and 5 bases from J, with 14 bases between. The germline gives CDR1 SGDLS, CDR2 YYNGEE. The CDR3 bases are TGTGCCAGCAGCGCCCAGCTGGGACCGTATGGCTACACCTTC. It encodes CASSAQLGPYGYTF.

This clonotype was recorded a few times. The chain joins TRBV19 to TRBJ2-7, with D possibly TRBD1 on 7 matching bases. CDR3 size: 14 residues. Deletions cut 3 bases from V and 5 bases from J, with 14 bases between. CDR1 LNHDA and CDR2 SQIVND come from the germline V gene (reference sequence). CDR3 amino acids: CASSIGQGGNEQYF. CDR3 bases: TGTGCCAGTAGTATCGGCCAGGGGGGAAACGAGCAGTACTTC.

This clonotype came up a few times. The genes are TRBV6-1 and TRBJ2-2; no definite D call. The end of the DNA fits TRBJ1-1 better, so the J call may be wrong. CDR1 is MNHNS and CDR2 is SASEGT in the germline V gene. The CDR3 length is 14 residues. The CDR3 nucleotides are TGTGCCAGCAGCTCAACCCCTGCGAGCCGGGGAGCTTTCTTT. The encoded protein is CASSSTPASRGAFF.

CDR3 coding DNA: TGCAGTGCTAGAGATTGGTGGCTAGCGGGTCGGAATGAGCAGTTCTTC. Its protein product is CSARDWWLAGRNEQFF. The V gene is TRBV20-1, the J gene TRBJ2-1; TRBD2 agrees at 8 bases. The trim removed 0 bases at V and 7 bases at J, leaving 11 bases unmatched. The CDR3 extends over 16 amino acids. CDR1 DFQATT and CDR2 SNEGSKA come from the germline V gene (reference sequence).

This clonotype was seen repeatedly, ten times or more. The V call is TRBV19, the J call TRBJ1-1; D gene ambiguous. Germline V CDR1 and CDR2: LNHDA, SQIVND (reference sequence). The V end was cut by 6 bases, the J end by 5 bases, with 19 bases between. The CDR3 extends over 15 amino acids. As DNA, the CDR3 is TGTGCCAGTAGGGCCCATCAGGCGCCGGGGACTGAAGCTTTCTTT. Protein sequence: CASRAHQAPGTEAFF.

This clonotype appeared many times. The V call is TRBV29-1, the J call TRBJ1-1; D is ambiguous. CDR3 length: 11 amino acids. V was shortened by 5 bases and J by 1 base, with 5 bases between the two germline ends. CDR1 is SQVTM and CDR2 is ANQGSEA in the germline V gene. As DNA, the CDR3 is TGCAGCGTTCCGGGGAACACTGAAGCTTTCTTT. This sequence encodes CSVPGNTEAFF. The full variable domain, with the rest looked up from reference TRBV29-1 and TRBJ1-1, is SAVISQKPSRDICQRGTSLTIQCQVDSQVTMMFWYRQQPGQSLTLIATANQGSEATYESGFVIDKFPISRPNLTFSTLTVSNMSPEDSSIYLCSVPGNTEAFFGQGTRLTVV.

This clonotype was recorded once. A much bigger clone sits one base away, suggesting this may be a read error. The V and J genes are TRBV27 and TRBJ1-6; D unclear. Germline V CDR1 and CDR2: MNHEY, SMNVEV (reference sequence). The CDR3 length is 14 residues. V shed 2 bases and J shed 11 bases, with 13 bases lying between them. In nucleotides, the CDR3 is TGTGCCAGCAGTTTACGTGGGGATCGGCCACCCCTCCACTTT. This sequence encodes CASSLRGDRPPLHF.